A single sample gave rise to the 32 T cell receptor beta chains below, sequenced in a study of immune characterization of retroperitoneal liposarcoma. One entry per CDR3 protein, called by TCRdb with MiXCR from the PCR reads. The data show 10,000 or so distinct CDR3 sequences, roughly a quarter seen once. Sample: tumor tissue. The receptors here all came from a male donor with retroperitoneal liposarcoma.

The CDR3 sequence: CASSEAGGTGADTQYF. In nucleotides, the CDR3 is TGTGCCAGCAGTGAAGCAGGAGGGACTGGGGCAGATACGCAGTATTTT. V is TRBV6-1 and J is TRBJ2-3; tentative D call: TRBD2 (6 bases). This CDR3 contains 16 residues. The V gene's germline CDR1 is MNHNS and CDR2 SASEGT. Trimming took off 0 bases at V and 4 bases at J, with 14 bases between the two ends.

This chain joins TRBV5-1 and TRBJ2-7; 9 bases match TRBD1. After removal of 3 bases from V and 3 bases from J, the junction contained 1 base not matched to a gene. Germline CDR1 SGHRS, CDR2 YFSETQ. The CDR3 is 13 amino acids. The CDR3 here is CASSWDRVYEQYF. CDR3 in DNA: TGCGCCAGCAGCTGGGACAGGGTCTACGAGCAGTACTTC.

This clonotype occurred a few times. An end of the junction does not agree with germline; a read error may underlie this. The chain is built from TRBV6-1 and TRBJ2-5; 10 bases fit TRBD2. The length of the CDR3 is 13 residues. Germline values: CDR1 MNHNS, CDR2 SASEGT. The CDR3 loop reads CASSETRDLAGDF. As DNA, the CDR3 is TGTGCCAGCAGTGAAACCCGGGACCTAGCGGGAGACTTC.

The rearrangement joins TRBV11-3 to TRBJ1-2; maybe TRBD1 (5 bases). The V gene lost 5 bases and the J gene lost 3 bases, with 13 bases spanning the gap. The V gene's germline CDR1 is SGHNT and CDR2 YENEEA. The CDR3 loop spans 14 amino acids. CDR3 residues: CASSSQGADYGYTF. The CDR3 region has the DNA TGTGCCAGCAGCAGCCAAGGGGCTGACTATGGCTACACCTTC. Full variable domain (outside the CDR3, taken from reference TRBV11-3 and TRBJ1-2): EAGVVQSPRYKIIEKKQPVAFWCNPISGHNTLYWYLQNLGQGPELLIRYENEEAVDDSQLPKDRFSAERLKGVDSTLKIQPAELGDSAVYLCASSSQGADYGYTFGSGTRLTVV.

This clonotype occurred many times. The V call is TRBV6-6, the J call TRBJ1-2; D is perhaps TRBD1 (5 bases). Germline V gives CDR1 MNHNY, CDR2 SVGAGI (reference sequence). This CDR3 is 13 amino acids long. The V and J ends lost 1 base and 8 bases respectively, with 11 bases between them. The CDR3 reads CASSYYRDVGYTF. Written as DNA, the CDR3 is TGTGCCAGCAGTTACTATCGGGACGTCGGCTACACCTTC.

In regard to this clonotype: Possible read error: a much larger clone is one base away. The V gene is TRBV6-1, the J gene TRBJ2-3; D perhaps matches TRBD1 (5 bases). Gene TRBJ2-7 matches the end of the DNA better, so the J call may be wrong. This CDR3 is built from 15 residues. Germline assignment: CDR1 MNHNS and CDR2 SASEGT. As DNA, the CDR3 is TGTGCCAGCAGTGAAGCCCTAGGGGCCCACAATGAGCAGTACTTC. It specifies CASSEALGAHNEQYF.

This clonotype has at least ten counts. This chain connects TRBV6-6 to TRBJ2-7; 10 bases are a match to TRBD2. The V gene's germline CDR1 is MNHNY and CDR2 SVGAGI (reference sequence). The CDR3 extends over 16 amino acids. The junction had 7 bases not matched to a gene; V was cut back by 0 bases and J by 5 bases. CDR3 region: CASSYSLAGDRDEQYF. The CDR3 DNA is TGTGCCAGCAGTTACTCCCTAGCGGGAGATCGAGACGAGCAGTACTTC.

For this clonotype: A much larger clone sits a single nucleotide away, making a read error possible. The CDR3 here is CASGEAPEKLFF. The CDR3 DNA sequence: TGTGCCAGCGGTGAAGCGCCCGAAAAACTGTTTTTT. The V gene is TRBV6-1, the J gene TRBJ1-4; D is unclear. In germline, CDR1 is MNHNS, CDR2 SASEGT. The CDR3 has 12 residues.

In this sample, this clonotype turned up a few times. The chain links TRBV14 to TRBJ2-6; the D is unclear. The V gene lost 0 bases and the J gene lost 0 bases, with 12 bases spanning the gap. In germline, CDR1 is SGHDN, CDR2 FVKESK. This CDR3 spans 18 amino acids. The chain's CDR3 is CASSQDRKDLSGANVLTF. CDR3 coding DNA: TGTGCCAGCAGCCAAGATCGAAAGGACCTCTCTGGGGCCAACGTCCTGACTTTC.

This clonotype is medium-sized. V usage is TRBV7-6 and J usage is TRBJ1-6; possible D gene TRBD1, 6 bases. Germline V gives CDR1 SGHVS, CDR2 FNYEAQ. Trimming removed 5 bases from V and 9 bases from J, with 17 bases in between. The CDR3 runs 15 residues. The CDR3 is CASSPLARGLSPLHF. In DNA form, the CDR3 reads TGTGCCAGCAGCCCACTGGCCAGGGGACTTTCACCCCTCCACTTT. Complete variable domain (other parts from reference TRBV7-6 and TRBJ1-6): GAGVSQSPRYKVTKRGQDVALRCDPISGHVSLYWYRQALGQGPEFLTYFNYEAQQDKSGLPNDRFSAERPEGSISTLTIQRTEQRDSAMYRCASSPLARGLSPLHFGNGTRLTVT.

The V and J genes are TRBV6-1 and TRBJ2-1; D is unclear. TRBJ2-7 explains the end of the DNA better; the J call may be wrong. Per the germline V gene, CDR1 is MNHNS and CDR2 is SASEGT. This CDR3 is built from 14 residues. The CDR3 DNA reads TGTGCCAGCAGTGACGCAGCTTATCTCTACGAGCAGTACTTC. Translated, it gives CASSDAAYLYEQYF.

In its sample, this clonotype ranks as medium-sized (0.01 to 0.1%). The chain uses TRBV7-2 and TRBJ2-1; 9 nucleotides agree with TRBD2. The DNA matches TRBJ2-7 better at its end, which makes the J call doubtful. The germline gives CDR1 SGHTA, CDR2 FQGNSA. This CDR3 spans 15 amino acids. The CDR3 bases are TGTGCCAGCAGCTTAGATAGCGGGAGCTACAATGAGCAGTACTTC. Protein product: CASSLDSGSYNEQYF.

The J gene is TRBJ2-5, the V gene TRBV19; D remains ambiguous. Germline assignment: CDR1 LNHDA and CDR2 SQIVND (reference sequence). The V and J ends lost 4 bases and 3 bases respectively, with 9 bases between them. CDR3 length: 13 amino acids. CDR3 region: CASSTRSKETQYF. The CDR3 bases are TGTGCCAGTAGTACCCGATCTAAAGAGACCCAGTACTTC.

The chain couples TRBV12-3 or TRBV12-4 to TRBJ2-5; 9 bases are a match to TRBD2. Matching the DNA end better, TRBJ2-1 makes the J call doubtful. The CDR3 length is 17 residues. The CDR3 spells CASTPGRVSGRRYEQFF. The CDR3 DNA sequence: TGTGCCAGCACTCCCGGGAGAGTTAGCGGGAGAAGGTACGAGCAGTTCTTC.

The rearrangement links TRBV28 to TRBJ2-1; D call uncertain. The CDR3 has 12 residues. Germline CDR1 reads MDHEN; CDR2 reads SYDVKM. Trimming stripped 4 bases from V and 10 bases from J, with 11 bases between. Here the CDR3 DNA reads TGTGCCAGCAGTTCCAGAAGATACGAGCAGTTCTTC. Its protein is CASSSRRYEQFF.

By sample share, this clonotype is medium-sized (0.01 to 0.1%). V is TRBV12-3 or TRBV12-4 and J is TRBJ2-1, with 11 positions matching TRBD2. The J call is doubtful: the DNA matches TRBJ2-7 better. This CDR3 is 14 amino acids long. In DNA, the CDR3 is TGTGCCAGCAGACTAGCGGGAGTGAGTGATGAGCAGTACTTC. Translation: CASRLAGVSDEQYF.

This clonotype occurred a few times. CDR3 residues: CASSTSGGDSYEQFF. CDR3 sequence (DNA): TGTGCCAGCAGCACTAGCGGGGGGGACTCCTACGAGCAGTTCTTC. The V gene is TRBV6-1, the J gene TRBJ2-1; 13 bases fit TRBD2. The V and J ends lost 6 bases and 10 bases, in that order; junction bases with no gene match: 9. Germline CDR1 MNHNS, CDR2 SASEGT. The CDR3 runs to 15 residues.

This clonotype was counted at least ten times. The gene calls are TRBV6-1 and TRBJ1-5, with D possibly TRBD1 on 6 matching bases. The germline gives CDR1 MNHNS, CDR2 SASEGT. Trimming took off 3 bases at V and 0 bases at J, with 12 bases between the two ends. CDR3 length: 16 amino acids. The CDR3 protein is CASSELGQYSNQPQHF. CDR3 DNA sequence: TGTGCCAGCAGTGAGTTAGGACAGTATAGCAATCAGCCCCAGCATTTT.

By proportion, this clonotype is medium-sized (0.01 to 0.1%). CDR3 DNA sequence: TGTGCCAGCAGCAGGGACCCAGGCGAGCAGTACTTC. This codes for CASSRDPGEQYF. The V and J genes are TRBV6-1 and TRBJ2-1, with D perhaps being TRBD1 or TRBD2 (5 bases each). The tail of the sequence fits TRBJ2-7 better, so the J call may be wrong. This CDR3 comprises 12 residues. CDR1 is MNHNS and CDR2 is SASEGT in the germline V gene.

A few counts support this clonotype. The V gene is TRBV6-6, the J gene TRBJ2-5; no clear D. The length of the CDR3 is 11 residues. Trimming removed 2 bases from V and 13 bases from J, with 11 bases in between. The V gene's germline CDR1 is MNHNY and CDR2 SVGAGI (reference sequence). CDR3: CASSYGPLRYF. The CDR3 region has the DNA TGTGCCAGCAGTTACGGGCCACTGAGGTACTTC.

V usage is TRBV11-3 and J usage is TRBJ2-5, with D perhaps TRBD2 (6 bases). The CDR3 extends over 15 amino acids. V lost 5 bases, J lost 0 bases, and 13 bases lay in between. Germline V gene sequence: CDR1 SGHNT, CDR2 YENEEA. The DNA for the CDR3 is TGTGCCAGCAGCCCCCCCTTAGCGGACCAAGAGACCCAGTACTTC. This encodes CASSPPLADQETQYF.

This chain uses TRBV7-3 with TRBJ2-1; the match to TRBD2 covers 14 bases. CDR1 SGHTA and CDR2 FQGTGA come from the germline V gene. The ends lost 1 base at V and 3 bases at J; junction bases unmatched: 5. The CDR3 runs to 18 residues. The CDR3 sequence: CASSLMGTSGRSYNEQFF. CDR3 nucleotides: TGTGCCAGCAGCTTAATGGGGACTAGCGGGAGAAGCTACAATGAGCAGTTCTTC.

This clonotype was found many times. The chain links TRBV7-6 to TRBJ2-2, with D maybe TRBD1 (5 bases). The length of the CDR3 is 14 residues. V was pared by 5 bases and J by 1 base, with 8 bases between. Germline V gene data show CDR1 as SGHVS and CDR2 as FNYEAQ. The CDR3 DNA sequence: TGTGCCAGCAGCAAAACAGGGAACACCGGGGAGCTGTTTTTT. Its protein product is CASSKTGNTGELFF.

This chain uses TRBV7-2 with TRBJ2-4; D not certain. Judging by the DNA end, TRBJ2-5 fits better; the J call may be wrong. The CDR3 totals 11 residues. Looked up from germline, CDR1 is SGHTA and CDR2 is FQGNSA. The CDR3 DNA reads TGTGCCAGCAGCCTGACAGAGACCCAGTACTTC. Protein sequence: CASSLTETQYF.

The J gene is TRBJ2-1, the V gene TRBV7-2; TRBD1 agrees at 7 bases. The tail of the sequence fits TRBJ2-7 better, so the J call may be wrong. CDR1 and CDR2 (germline): SGHTA, FQGNSA. The CDR3 consists of 18 residues. CDR3 coding DNA: TGTGCCAGCACCCTTAGGGCCTACAGGGGCTTGTCCTACAATGAGCAGTACTTC. This sequence encodes CASTLRAYRGLSYNEQYF.

This clonotype is deemed large. V usage is TRBV6-6 and J usage is TRBJ2-5, with D perhaps TRBD1 or TRBD2 (6 bases each). The CDR3 sequence is 14 residues long. V gave up 2 bases and J gave up 9 bases, with 16 bases separating them. Germline V gives CDR1 MNHNY, CDR2 SVGAGI (reference sequence). CDR3 amino acids: CASSYRRTGAPQYF. The CDR3 DNA follows: TGTGCCAGCAGTTACCGACGCACGGGGGCGCCCCAGTACTTC.

This clonotype was counted only a few times. The V and J genes are TRBV6-1 and TRBJ1-5; maybe TRBD1 (5 bases). Germline values: CDR1 MNHNS, CDR2 SASEGT. This CDR3 comprises 12 residues. V lost 1 base, J lost 8 bases, and 6 bases lay in between. The CDR3 coding sequence is TGTGCCAGCAGTGAAGGGGGCAAGCCCCAGCATTTT. Translating gives CASSEGGKPQHF.

The chain employs TRBV5-3 and TRBJ2-4, with 7 bases lining up with TRBD2. Being an ORF, TRBV5-3 has a function that is uncertain. The CDR3 is made up of 15 amino acids. J lost 1 base, V lost 8 bases, and 9 bases had no gene match. The CDR3: CASSGGSLAKNIQYF. CDR3 DNA: TGTGCCAGCAGCGGCGGGAGTCTGGCCAAAAACATTCAGTACTTC.

This clonotype appeared many times. CDR3 coding DNA: TGTGCCAGCAGCTTAGTTGTGCGGGAGGGCCGAGAGACCCAGTACTTC. It is translated as CASSLVVREGRETQYF. The chain combines TRBV11-3 with TRBJ2-5; 9 bases match TRBD2. The J segment lost 4 bases and the V segment lost 1 base, leaving 7 bases of the junction unmatched. This CDR3 has 16 amino acids. From germline, CDR1 is SGHNT and CDR2 YENEEA.

This clonotype was found many times. The chain employs TRBV11-3 and TRBJ2-3; D call uncertain. There are 14 residues in the CDR3. Germline V gene data show CDR1 as SGHNT and CDR2 as YENEEA. V lost 5 bases and J 0 bases, leaving 9 bases between the germline ends. In nucleotides, the CDR3 is TGTGCCAGCAGCGTACACGGTAGCACAGATACGCAGTATTTT. It encodes CASSVHGSTDTQYF.

This clonotype was found once. The chain has TRBV6-1 and TRBJ2-3; 9 positions agree with TRBD2. The J call may be wrong; the DNA end is better matched by TRBJ2-7. The CDR3 runs to 15 residues. Per the germline V gene, CDR1 is MNHNS and CDR2 is SASEGT. Here the CDR3 reads CASSEEGGGAYEQYF. The CDR3 DNA reads TGTGCCAGCAGTGAAGAGGGCGGGGGGGCCTACGAGCAGTACTTC.

This clonotype was seen a handful of times. The V call is TRBV7-6, the J call TRBJ1-5; D is undetermined. The CDR3 spans 15 residues. Germline CDR1 and CDR2: SGHVS and FNYEAQ. V lost 4 bases to trimming and J lost 0 bases, with 10 bases between them. The CDR3 coding sequence is TGTGCCAGCAGCTCAGGATTATATAGCAATCAGCCCCAGCATTTT. Amino acid sequence: CASSSGLYSNQPQHF.